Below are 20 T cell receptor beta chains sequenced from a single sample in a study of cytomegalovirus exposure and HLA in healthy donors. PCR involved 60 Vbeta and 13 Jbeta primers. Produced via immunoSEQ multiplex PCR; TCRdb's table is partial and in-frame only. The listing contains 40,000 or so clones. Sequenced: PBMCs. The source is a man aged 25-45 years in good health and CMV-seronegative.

The CDR3 DNA sequence: TGTGCCAGCAGCGTTTTCAGGGTTGGGGCCAACGTCCTGACTTTC. It translates to CASSVFRVGANVLTF. The chain couples TRBV9 to TRBJ2-6, with D perhaps TRBD1 (5 bases). The germline CDR1 and CDR2 sequences are SGDLS and YYNGEE. CDR3 length equals 15 residues. V lost 2 bases to trimming and J lost 3 bases, with 9 bases between them.

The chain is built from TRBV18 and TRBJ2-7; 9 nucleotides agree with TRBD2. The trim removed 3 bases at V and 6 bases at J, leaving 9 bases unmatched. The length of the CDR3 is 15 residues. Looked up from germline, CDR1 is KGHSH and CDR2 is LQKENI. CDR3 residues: CASSPGIAGAGEQYF. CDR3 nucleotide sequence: TGTGCCAGCTCACCGGGGATAGCGGGAGCAGGCGAGCAGTACTTC.

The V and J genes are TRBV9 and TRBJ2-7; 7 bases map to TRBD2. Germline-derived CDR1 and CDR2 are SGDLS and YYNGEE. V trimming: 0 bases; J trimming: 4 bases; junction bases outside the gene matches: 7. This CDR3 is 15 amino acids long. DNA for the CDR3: TGTGCCAGCAGCGTAGGAGGCGGGAGTGGGTACGAGCAGTACTTC. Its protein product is CASSVGGGSGYEQYF.

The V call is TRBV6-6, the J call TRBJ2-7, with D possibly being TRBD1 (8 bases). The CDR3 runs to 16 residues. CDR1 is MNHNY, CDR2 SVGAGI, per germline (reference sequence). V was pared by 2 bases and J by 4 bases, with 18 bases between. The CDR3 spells CASSYPVEQGGYEQYF. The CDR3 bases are TGTGCCAGCAGTTACCCGGTCGAACAGGGGGGGTACGAGCAGTACTTC.

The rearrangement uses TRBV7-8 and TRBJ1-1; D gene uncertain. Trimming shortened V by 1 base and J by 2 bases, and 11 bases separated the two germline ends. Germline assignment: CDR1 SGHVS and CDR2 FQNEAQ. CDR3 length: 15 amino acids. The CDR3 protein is CASSLGLERNTEAFF. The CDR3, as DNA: TGTGCCAGCAGCTTAGGATTAGAGAGAAACACTGAAGCTTTCTTT. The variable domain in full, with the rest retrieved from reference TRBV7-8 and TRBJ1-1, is GAGVSQSPRYKVAKRGQDVALRCDPISGHVSLFWYQQALGQGPEFLTYFQNEAQLDKSGLPSDRFFAERPEGSVSTLKIQRTQQEDSAVYLCASSLGLERNTEAFFGQGTRLTVV.

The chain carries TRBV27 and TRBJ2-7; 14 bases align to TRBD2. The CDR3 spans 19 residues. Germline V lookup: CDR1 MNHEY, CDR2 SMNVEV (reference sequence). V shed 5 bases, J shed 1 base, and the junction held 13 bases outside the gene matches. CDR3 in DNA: TGTGCCAGCAGTCCAAGACTAGCGGGAGGGCTGTCCTTTTCCTACGAGCAGTACTTC. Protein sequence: CASSPRLAGGLSFSYEQYF.

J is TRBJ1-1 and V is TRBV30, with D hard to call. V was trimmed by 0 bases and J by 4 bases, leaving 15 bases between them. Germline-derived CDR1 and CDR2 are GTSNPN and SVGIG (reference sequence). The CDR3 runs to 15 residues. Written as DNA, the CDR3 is TGTGCCTGGAGTGTTTCAACAACGGGGAGCACTGAAGCTTTCTTT. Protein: CAWSVSTTGSTEAFF. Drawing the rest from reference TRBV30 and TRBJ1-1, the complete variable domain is SQTIHQWPATLVQPVGSPLSLECTVEGTSNPNLYWYRQAAGRGLQLLFYSVGIGQISSEVPQNLSASRPQDRQFILSSKKLLLSDSGFYLCAWSVSTTGSTEAFFGQGTRLTVV.

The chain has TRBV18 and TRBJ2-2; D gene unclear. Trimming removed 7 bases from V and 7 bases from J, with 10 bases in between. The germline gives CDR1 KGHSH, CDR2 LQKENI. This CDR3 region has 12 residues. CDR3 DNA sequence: TGTGCCAGCTTAGCCGACGACGGGGAGCTGTTTTTT. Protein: CASLADDGELFF.

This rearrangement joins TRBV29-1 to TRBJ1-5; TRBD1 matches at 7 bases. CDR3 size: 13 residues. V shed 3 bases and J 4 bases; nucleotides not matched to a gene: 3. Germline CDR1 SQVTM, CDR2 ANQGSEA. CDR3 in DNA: TGCAGCGTTGAGACAGGGCTGAATCAGCCCCAGCATTTT. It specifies CSVETGLNQPQHF.

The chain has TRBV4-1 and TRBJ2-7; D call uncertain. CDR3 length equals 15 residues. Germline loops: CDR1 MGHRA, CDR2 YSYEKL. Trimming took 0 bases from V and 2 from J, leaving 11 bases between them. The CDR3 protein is CASSQDGLSAYEQYF. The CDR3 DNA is TGCGCCAGCAGCCAAGACGGCCTAAGCGCCTACGAGCAGTACTTC.

CDR3 DNA sequence: TGTGCCAGCAGCCCGAGGGGGTACAATGAGCAGTTCTTC. As protein: CASSPRGYNEQFF. The chain links TRBV6-5 to TRBJ2-1; TRBD1 is a possible D gene (6 bases). The CDR3 runs 13 residues. V shed 6 bases and J shed 4 bases, with 10 bases lying between them. Germline V gives CDR1 MNHEY, CDR2 SVGAGI.

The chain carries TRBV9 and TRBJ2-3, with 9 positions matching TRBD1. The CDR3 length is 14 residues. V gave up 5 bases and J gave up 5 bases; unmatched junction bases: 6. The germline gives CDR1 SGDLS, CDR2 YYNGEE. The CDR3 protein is CASSIQGAGDTQYF. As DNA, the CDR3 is TGTGCCAGCAGTATACAGGGGGCTGGAGATACGCAGTATTTT. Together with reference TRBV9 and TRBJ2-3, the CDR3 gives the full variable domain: DSGVTQTPKHLITATGQRVTLRCSPRSGDLSVYWYQQSLDQGLQFLIQYYNGEERAKGNILERFSAQQFPDLHSELNLSSLELGDSALYFCASSIQGAGDTQYFGPGTRLTVL.

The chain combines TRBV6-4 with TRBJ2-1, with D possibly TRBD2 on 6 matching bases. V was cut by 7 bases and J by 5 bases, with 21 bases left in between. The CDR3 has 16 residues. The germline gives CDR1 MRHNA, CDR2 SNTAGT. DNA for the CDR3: TGTGCCAGCATCAGTATAAGCGGGCGACCCGACAATGAGCAGTTCTTC. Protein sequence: CASISISGRPDNEQFF.

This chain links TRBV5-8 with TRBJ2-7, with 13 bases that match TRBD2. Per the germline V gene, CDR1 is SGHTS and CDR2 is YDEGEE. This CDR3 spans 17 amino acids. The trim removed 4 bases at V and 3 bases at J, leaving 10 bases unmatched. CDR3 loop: CASSPGLAGILDYEQYF. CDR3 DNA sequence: TGTGCCAGCAGCCCGGGACTAGCGGGAATCTTGGACTACGAGCAGTACTTC.

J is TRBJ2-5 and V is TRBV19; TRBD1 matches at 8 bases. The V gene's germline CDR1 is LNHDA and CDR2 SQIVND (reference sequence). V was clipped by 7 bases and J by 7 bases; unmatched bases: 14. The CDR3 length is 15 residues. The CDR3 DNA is TGTGCCAGTATGGGGCAGGGGGCGAGGAGAGGGACCCAGTACTTC. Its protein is CASMGQGARRGTQYF.

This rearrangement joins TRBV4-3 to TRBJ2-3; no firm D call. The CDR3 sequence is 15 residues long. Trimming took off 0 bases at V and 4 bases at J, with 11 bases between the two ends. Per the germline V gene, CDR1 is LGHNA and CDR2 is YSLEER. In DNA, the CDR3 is TGCGCCAGCAGCCAAGATTTAGTTATGGCAGATACGCAGTATTTT. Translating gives CASSQDLVMADTQYF.

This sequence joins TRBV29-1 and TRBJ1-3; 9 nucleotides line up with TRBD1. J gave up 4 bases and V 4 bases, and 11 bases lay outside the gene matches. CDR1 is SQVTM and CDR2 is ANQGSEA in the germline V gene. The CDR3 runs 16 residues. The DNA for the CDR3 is TGCAGCGTTGCTCCCGGGACAGGGCTTATGGGAAACACCATATATTTT. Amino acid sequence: CSVAPGTGLMGNTIYF. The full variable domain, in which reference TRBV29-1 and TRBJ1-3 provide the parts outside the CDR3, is SAVISQKPSRDICQRGTSLTIQCQVDSQVTMMFWYRQQPGQSLTLIATANQGSEATYESGFVIDKFPISRPNLTFSTLTVSNMSPEDSSIYLCSVAPGTGLMGNTIYFGEGSWLTVV.

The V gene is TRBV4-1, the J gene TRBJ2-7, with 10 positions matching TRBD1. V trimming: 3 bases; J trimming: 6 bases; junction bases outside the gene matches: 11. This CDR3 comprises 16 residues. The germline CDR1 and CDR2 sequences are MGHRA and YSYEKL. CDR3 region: CASSHIGQGVTGEQYF. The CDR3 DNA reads TGCGCCAGCAGCCACATAGGACAGGGGGTTACCGGCGAGCAGTACTTC.

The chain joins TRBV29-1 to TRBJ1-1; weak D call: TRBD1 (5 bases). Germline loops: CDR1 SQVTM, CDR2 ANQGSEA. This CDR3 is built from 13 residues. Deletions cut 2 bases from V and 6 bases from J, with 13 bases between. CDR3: CSVESRDGAEAFF. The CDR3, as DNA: TGCAGCGTTGAAAGCAGGGATGGCGCTGAAGCTTTCTTT. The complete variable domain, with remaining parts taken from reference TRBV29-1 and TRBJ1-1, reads SAVISQKPSRDICQRGTSLTIQCQVDSQVTMMFWYRQQPGQSLTLIATANQGSEATYESGFVIDKFPISRPNLTFSTLTVSNMSPEDSSIYLCSVESRDGAEAFFGQGTRLTVV.

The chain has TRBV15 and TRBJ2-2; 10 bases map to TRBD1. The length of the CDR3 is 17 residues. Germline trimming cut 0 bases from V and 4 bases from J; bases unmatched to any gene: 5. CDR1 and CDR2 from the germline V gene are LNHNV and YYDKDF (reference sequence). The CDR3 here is CATSRDRQGAGTGELFF. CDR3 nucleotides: TGTGCCACCAGCAGAGATCGACAGGGGGCCGGCACCGGGGAGCTGTTTTTT.